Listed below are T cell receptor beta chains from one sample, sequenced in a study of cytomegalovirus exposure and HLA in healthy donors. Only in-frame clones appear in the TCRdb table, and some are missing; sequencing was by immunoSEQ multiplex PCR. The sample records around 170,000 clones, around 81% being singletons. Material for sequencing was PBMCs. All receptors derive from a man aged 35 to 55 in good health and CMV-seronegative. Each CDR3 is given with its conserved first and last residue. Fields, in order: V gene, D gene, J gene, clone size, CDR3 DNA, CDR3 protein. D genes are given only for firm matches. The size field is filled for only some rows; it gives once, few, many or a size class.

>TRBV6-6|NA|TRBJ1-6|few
TGTGCCAGCAGTTACCGCGGGGGGCTGGATTCACCCCTCCACTTT
CASSYRGGLDSPLHF
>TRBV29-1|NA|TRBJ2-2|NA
TGCAGCGTTGAGGGGGGGCGAACCGGGGAGCTGTTTTTT
CSVEGGRTGELFF
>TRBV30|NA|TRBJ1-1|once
TGTGCCTGGAGTGTAAGGGAGTTGAAAGCTTTCTTT
CAWSVRELKAFF
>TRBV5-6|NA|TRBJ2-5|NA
TGTGCCAGCAGTTTGGACAGTCGGATAGAGACCCAGTACTTC
CASSLDSRIETQYF
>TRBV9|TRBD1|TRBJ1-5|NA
TGTGCCAGCAGCGTAGCAGGGGGCGATCAGCCCCAGCATTTT
CASSVAGGDQPQHF
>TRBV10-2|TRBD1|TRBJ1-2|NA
TGCGCCAGCCTCGACCGGGGGACAGGAAGAGAGGGGCCAGCTAACTATGGCTACACCTTC
CASLDRGTGREGPANYGYTF
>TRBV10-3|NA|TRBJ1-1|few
TGTGCCATCAGTGAGTCACGGGAGACTGAAGCTTTCTTT
CAISESRETEAFF
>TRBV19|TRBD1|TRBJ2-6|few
TGTGCCAGTAGAAGGACAGGATTAGTCTCTGGGGCCAACGTCCTGACTTTC
CASRRTGLVSGANVLTF
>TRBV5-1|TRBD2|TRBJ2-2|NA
TGCGCCAGCAGCTTCTATCTAGCGGGGGGGCTTGGCACCGGGGAGCTGTTTTTT
CASSFYLAGGLGTGELFF
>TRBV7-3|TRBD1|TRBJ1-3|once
TGTGCCAGCAGGGACAGGGGAATGTCTGGAAACACCATATATTTT
CASRDRGMSGNTIYF
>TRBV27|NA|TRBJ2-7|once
TGTGCCAGCAGGGGGGCGGGCTACGAGCAGTACTTC
CASRGAGYEQYF
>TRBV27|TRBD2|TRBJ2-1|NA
TGTGCCAGCACCCAGGTGGCGGGGGGGAGATACAATGAGCAGTTCTTC
CASTQVAGGRYNEQFF
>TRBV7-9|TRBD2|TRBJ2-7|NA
TGTGCCAGCAGCTTGCTAGCGGGCAACTACGAGCAGTACTTC
CASSLLAGNYEQYF
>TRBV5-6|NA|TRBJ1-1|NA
TGTGCCAGCAGCCCGGGGGGGGTTTTCACTGAAGCTTTCTTT
CASSPGGVFTEAFF
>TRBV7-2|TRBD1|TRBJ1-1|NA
TGTGCCAGCAGCTTAGAGGGACAGGGGAACACTGAAGCTTTCTTT
CASSLEGQGNTEAFF
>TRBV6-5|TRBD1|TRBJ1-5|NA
TGTGCCACCCGGACAGGCGGTAGGAATCAGCCCCAGCATTTT
CATRTGGRNQPQHF
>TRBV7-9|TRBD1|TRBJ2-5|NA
TGTGCCAGCAGCTTAGTCTACAGGGGTCGGGAGACCCAGTACTTC
CASSLVYRGRETQYF
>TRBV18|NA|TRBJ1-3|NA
TGTGCCAGCTCACCCTTCGCGGAGACTGGAAACACCATATATTTT
CASSPFAETGNTIYF
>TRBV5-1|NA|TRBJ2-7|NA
TGCGCCAGCAGCCCCGGGGTCCGAGGCGAGCAGTACTTC
CASSPGVRGEQYF
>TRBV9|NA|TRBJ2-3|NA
TGTGCCAGCAGCGTGAGTGCGGTTATCACAGATACGCAGTATTTT
CASSVSAVITDTQYF
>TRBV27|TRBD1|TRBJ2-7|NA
TGTGCCAGCAGTTTATCCCGGGACAGGGGTTACGAGCAGTACTTC
CASSLSRDRGYEQYF
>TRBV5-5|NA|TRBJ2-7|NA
TGTGCCAGCAGCTCAATTACTAATTTCTACGAGCAGTACTTC
CASSSITNFYEQYF
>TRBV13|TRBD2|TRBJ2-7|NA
TGTGCCAGCAGCTGGAACCCGGGACTAGAAAACTACGAGCAGTACTTC
CASSWNPGLENYEQYF
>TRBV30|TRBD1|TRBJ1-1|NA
TGTGCCTGGAACAGGGGAGATAGCACTGAAGCTTTCTTT
CAWNRGDSTEAFF
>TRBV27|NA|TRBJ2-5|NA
TGTGCCAGCAGTTTCGGAGGTTGGCAGCTAGAGACCCAGTACTTC
CASSFGGWQLETQYF
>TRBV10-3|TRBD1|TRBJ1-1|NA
TGTGCCATCAGTGATAAGGACAGGGGAGACACTGAAGCTTTCTTT
CAISDKDRGDTEAFF
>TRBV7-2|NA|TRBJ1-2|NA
TGTGCCAGCAGCTTAGACAGGGTAGGGGCTAACTATGGCTACACCTTC
CASSLDRVGANYGYTF
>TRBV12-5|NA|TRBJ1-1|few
TGTGCTAGTGGTTTGGTACCAGGGGCCGATGAAGCTTTCTTT
CASGLVPGADEAFF
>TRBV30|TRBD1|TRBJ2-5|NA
TGTGCCTGGAGTATGCTTTTTCCGGGACAGGGGGCCGGGGAGACCCAGTACTTC
CAWSMLFPGQGAGETQYF
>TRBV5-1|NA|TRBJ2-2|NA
TGCGCCAGCAGCCTGACAGTGAACACCGGGGAGCTGTTTTTT
CASSLTVNTGELFF